The rows below give T cell receptor beta chains drawn from one sample of a study of shared clonotypes between healthy human individuals. Libraries were prepared by immunoSEQ multiplex PCR; TCRdb keeps only in-frame clonotypes and omits some of them. Seen here are roughly 1,100,000 clones, more than 60% observed once, and the top ten hold around 1.5%. Material: memory CD4+ T cells sorted from blood. All receptors derive from a man younger than 35 in good health. The CDR3 runs from the conserved cysteine through the conserved F or W. A D gene is named only where the DNA matches it firmly. Clone size is not always given. Where it is, it says once, few, many or a class for expanded clones.

clone_size	v_call	d_call	j_call	cdr3_aa	cdr3_nt
-	TRBV7-2	-	TRBJ1-5	CASSSGGRRQPQHF	TGTGCCAGCAGCTCGGGTGGCAGGCGTCAGCCCCAGCATTTT
-	TRBV7-8	TRBD2	TRBJ2-7	CASSPGGAGVSEQYF	TGTGCCAGCAGCCCTGGTGGTGCGGGAGTGAGCGAGCAGTACTTC
-	TRBV4-2	TRBD2	TRBJ2-5	CASSPRTSQETQYF	TGTGCCAGCAGCCCACGGACTAGTCAAGAGACCCAGTACTTC
-	TRBV6-5	TRBD2	TRBJ2-5	CASSYSGGTETQYF	TGTGCCAGCAGTTACTCGGGGGGGACGGAGACCCAGTACTTC
-	TRBV6-5	-	TRBJ2-2	CASSILATGELFF	TGTGCCAGCAGCATACTAGCCACCGGGGAGCTGTTTTTT
-	TRBV5-6	TRBD1	TRBJ1-1	CASSLGQGFEAFF	TGTGCCAGCAGCTTGGGACAGGGGTTTGAAGCTTTCTTT
-	TRBV7-3	TRBD2	TRBJ2-1	CASSTRAGGHTNEQFF	TGTGCCAGCAGCACCCGAGCGGGGGGGCATACTAATGAGCAGTTCTTC
-	TRBV11-3	TRBD1	TRBJ2-2	CASSFSPGQGSGELFF	TGTGCCAGCAGCTTCTCGCCGGGACAGGGTTCTGGGGAGCTGTTTTTT
-	TRBV19	TRBD2	TRBJ2-1	CASSKPRGGHNNEQFF	TGTGCCAGTAGTAAACCCCGGGGGGGGCATAACAATGAGCAGTTCTTC
-	TRBV6-1	-	TRBJ1-1	CASSDNLNTEAFF	TGTGCCAGCAGTGATAATCTGAACACTGAAGCTTTCTTT
-	TRBV28	-	TRBJ1-5	CASLGEGSFNQPQHF	TGTGCCAGCCTTGGGGAGGGCTCATTCAATCAGCCCCAGCATTTT
-	TRBV1	-	TRBJ2-1	CTSSPGRMPVSFSYNEQFF	TGCACCAGCAGCCCCGGGAGGATGCCCGTGTCCTTCTCCTACAATGAGCAGTTCTTC
-	TRBV6-1	-	TRBJ1-3	CASSVNSGNTIYF	TGTGCCAGCAGTGTTAACTCTGGAAACACCATATATTTT
-	TRBV2	-	TRBJ2-7	CASRAPSSYEQYF	TGTGCCAGCAGAGCGCCGTCTTCCTACGAGCAGTACTTC
-	TRBV5-1	TRBD1	TRBJ2-1	CASSLNGQGADEQFF	TGCGCCAGCAGCTTGAACGGACAGGGGGCCGATGAGCAGTTCTTC
-	TRBV5-6	TRBD1	TRBJ1-4	CASSYGTGGNEKLFF	TGTGCCAGCAGCTACGGGACAGGGGGGAATGAAAAACTGTTTTTT
-	TRBV5-1	TRBD1	TRBJ2-5	CASSLGPGGGSMTQYF	TGCGCCAGCAGCTTGGGACCAGGGGGCGGGTCGATGACCCAGTACTTC
-	TRBV28	-	TRBJ1-1	CASSFQNNLNTEAFF	TGTGCCAGCAGTTTTCAGAACAATCTTAACACTGAAGCTTTCTTT
-	TRBV30	-	TRBJ2-7	CAWTPPESNYEQYF	TGTGCCTGGACACCCCCCGAGTCCAACTACGAGCAGTACTTC
-	TRBV30	-	TRBJ1-5	CAWTPGLGAGQPQHF	TGTGCCTGGACCCCAGGATTGGGGGCGGGTCAGCCCCAGCATTTT
-	TRBV19	-	TRBJ1-2	CASMGRLNYGYTF	TGTGCCAGTATGGGCAGACTTAACTATGGCTACACCTTC
-	TRBV27	-	TRBJ2-1	CASSTLGGAPGYNEQFF	TGTGCCAGCAGTACCCTAGGGGGAGCTCCCGGTTACAATGAGCAGTTCTTC
-	TRBV20-1	-	TRBJ2-1	CSASVTAEQFF	TGCAGTGCTAGCGTTACAGCAGAGCAGTTCTTC
-	TRBV27	TRBD2	TRBJ2-3	CASSPGLAISTDTQYF	TGTGCCAGCAGTCCAGGACTAGCGATCAGCACAGATACGCAGTATTTT
-	TRBV28	-	TRBJ1-1	CASNGEGGVSTEAFF	TGTGCCAGCAACGGAGAGGGCGGAGTGAGCACTGAAGCTTTCTTT
many	TRBV10-1	-	TRBJ2-5	CASSRDVQETQYF	TGCGCCAGCAGCCGGGACGTCCAAGAGACCCAGTACTTC